This note documents a single TCR beta chain sequence. The germline V gene encodes CDR1 SGHTA and CDR2 FQGNSA. CDR3 length: 17 residues. The ends lost 2 bases at V and 3 bases at J; junction bases unmatched: 7. Assay used: immunoSEQ multiplex PCR; TCRdb lists only in-frame clones, some missing. The sample has 50,000 to 75,000 clones, over 85% seen once. This specimen comes from a study of technical replicates of blood from several donors. This sequence originates from a human donor in good health. Some clones in this sample may be carry-over from other donors' samples. The chain combines TRBV7-2 with TRBJ2-4, with TRBD1 matching over 10 bases. Sequenced sample: PBMCs. The CDR3 DNA follows: TGTGCCAGCAGCTTAACCGGACAGGGGGTGGGCAAAAACATTCAGTACTTC. This gives the protein CASSLTGQGVGKNIQYF.